This TCR beta chain was sequenced during a study of cytotoxic CD8 clonotypes in ibrutinib-treated CLL. Method: immunoSEQ multiplex PCR; TCRdb's copy keeps in-frame clones and lacks some. The top ten clones hold over 2% of a sample with 100,000 to 150,000 clones, over 75% of them seen once. Only a few counts were recorded for this clone. Approximately 1.9 micrograms of genomic DNA came from cryopreserved PBMCs for TCR beta libraries. Sequenced here: PBMCs, sampled after 24 months of ibrutinib treatment. The receptor was derived from a human donor with chronic lymphocytic leukemia.

This CDR3 is CASSGRLTGGYEQYF. Written as DNA, the CDR3 is TGTGCCAGCAGTGGTCGTCTGACAGGGGGTTACGAGCAGTACTTC. The chain joins TRBV2 to TRBJ2-7; 9 bases align to TRBD1. V lost 4 bases and J lost 4; bases outside the gene matches: 8. The CDR3 runs 15 residues. CDR1 and CDR2 from the germline V gene are SNHLY and FYNNEI.